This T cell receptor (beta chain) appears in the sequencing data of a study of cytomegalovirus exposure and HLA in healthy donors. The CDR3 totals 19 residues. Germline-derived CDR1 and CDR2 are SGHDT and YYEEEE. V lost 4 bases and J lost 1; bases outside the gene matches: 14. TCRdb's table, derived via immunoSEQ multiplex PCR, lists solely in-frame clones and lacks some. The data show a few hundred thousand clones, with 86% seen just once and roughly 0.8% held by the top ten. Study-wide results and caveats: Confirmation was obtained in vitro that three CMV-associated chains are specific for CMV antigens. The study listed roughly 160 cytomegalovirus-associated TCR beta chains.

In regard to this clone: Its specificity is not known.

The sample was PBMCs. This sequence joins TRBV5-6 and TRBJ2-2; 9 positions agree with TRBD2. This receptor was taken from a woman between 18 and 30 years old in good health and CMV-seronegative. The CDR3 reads CASSELGDSGSWNTGELFF. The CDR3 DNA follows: TGTGCCAGCAGCGAGCTTGGGGATAGCGGGAGTTGGAACACCGGGGAGCTGTTTTTT.